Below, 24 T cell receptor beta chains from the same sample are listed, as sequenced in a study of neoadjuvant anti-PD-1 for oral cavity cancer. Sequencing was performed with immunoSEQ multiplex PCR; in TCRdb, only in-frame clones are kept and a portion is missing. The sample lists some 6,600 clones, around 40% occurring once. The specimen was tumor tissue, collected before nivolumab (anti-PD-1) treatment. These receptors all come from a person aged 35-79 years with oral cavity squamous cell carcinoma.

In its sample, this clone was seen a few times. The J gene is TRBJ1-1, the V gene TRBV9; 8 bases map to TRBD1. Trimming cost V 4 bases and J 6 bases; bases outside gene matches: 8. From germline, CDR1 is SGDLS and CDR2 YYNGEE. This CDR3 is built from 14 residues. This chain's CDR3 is CASSKGGQGAEAFF. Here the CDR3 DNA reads TGTGCCAGCAGCAAAGGAGGACAGGGAGCTGAAGCTTTCTTT.

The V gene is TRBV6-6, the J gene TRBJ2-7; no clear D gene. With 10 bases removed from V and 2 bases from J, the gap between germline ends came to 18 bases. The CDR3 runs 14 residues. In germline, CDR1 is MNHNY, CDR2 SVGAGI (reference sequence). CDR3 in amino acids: CATRPAASPYEQYF. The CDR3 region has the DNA TGTGCCACCCGACCCGCAGCCAGCCCCTACGAGCAGTACTTC.

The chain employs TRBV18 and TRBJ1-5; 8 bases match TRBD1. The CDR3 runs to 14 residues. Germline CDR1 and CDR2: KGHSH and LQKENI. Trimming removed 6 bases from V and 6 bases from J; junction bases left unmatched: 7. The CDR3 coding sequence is TGTGCCAGCTCCCAAACAGGGGGGCGTCAGCCCCAGCATTTT. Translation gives CASSQTGGRQPQHF.

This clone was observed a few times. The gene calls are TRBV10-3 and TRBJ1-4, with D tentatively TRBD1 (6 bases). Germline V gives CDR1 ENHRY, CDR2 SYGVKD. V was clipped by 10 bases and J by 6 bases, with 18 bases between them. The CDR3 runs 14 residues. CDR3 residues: CATRTAQRDEKLFF. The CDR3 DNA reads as TGTGCCACCCGGACAGCTCAACGGGATGAAAAACTGTTTTTT.

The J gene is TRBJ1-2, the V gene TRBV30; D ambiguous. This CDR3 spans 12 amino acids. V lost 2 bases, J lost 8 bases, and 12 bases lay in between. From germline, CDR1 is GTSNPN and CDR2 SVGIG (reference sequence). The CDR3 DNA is TGTGCCTGGAGTATTCAGACGGGCGGCTACACCTTC. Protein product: CAWSIQTGGYTF.

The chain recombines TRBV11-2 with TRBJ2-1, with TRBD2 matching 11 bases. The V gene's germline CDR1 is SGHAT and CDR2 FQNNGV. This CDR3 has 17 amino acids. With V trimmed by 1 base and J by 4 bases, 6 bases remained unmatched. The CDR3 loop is CASSLATSGGPYNEQFF. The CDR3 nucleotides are TGTGCCAGCAGCTTAGCAACTAGCGGGGGCCCTTACAATGAGCAGTTCTTC.

Here the CDR3 DNA reads TGTGCCGGACTATCCGGACAGGGCTACGGCTACACCTTC. Its translation: CAGLSGQGYGYTF. The rearrangement uses TRBV28 and TRBJ1-2; 8 bases line up with TRBD1. The V gene end was trimmed by 11 bases and the J gene end by 8 bases; junction bases not matched to a gene: 13. This CDR3 region has 13 residues. The germline V gene encodes CDR1 MDHEN and CDR2 SYDVKM.

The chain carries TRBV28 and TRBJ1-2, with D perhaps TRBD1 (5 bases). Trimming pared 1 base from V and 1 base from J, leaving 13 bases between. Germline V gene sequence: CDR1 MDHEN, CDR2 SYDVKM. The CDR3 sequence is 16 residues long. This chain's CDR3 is CASSLYRGASNYGYTF. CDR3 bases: TGTGCCAGCAGTTTATATAGAGGGGCCAGTAACTATGGCTACACCTTC.

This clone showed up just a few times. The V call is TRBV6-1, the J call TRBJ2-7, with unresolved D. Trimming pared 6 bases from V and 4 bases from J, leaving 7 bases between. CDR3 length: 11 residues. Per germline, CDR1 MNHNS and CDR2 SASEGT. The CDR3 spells CASRLRYEQYF. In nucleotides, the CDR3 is TGTGCCAGCAGGCTCCGGTACGAGCAGTACTTC.

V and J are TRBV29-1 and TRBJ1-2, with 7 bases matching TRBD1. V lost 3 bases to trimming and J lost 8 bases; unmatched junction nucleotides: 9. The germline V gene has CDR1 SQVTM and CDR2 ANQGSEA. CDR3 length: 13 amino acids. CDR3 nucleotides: TGCAGCGTTGAGGTTCTACAGGGGTTGGGCTACACCTTC. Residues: CSVEVLQGLGYTF.

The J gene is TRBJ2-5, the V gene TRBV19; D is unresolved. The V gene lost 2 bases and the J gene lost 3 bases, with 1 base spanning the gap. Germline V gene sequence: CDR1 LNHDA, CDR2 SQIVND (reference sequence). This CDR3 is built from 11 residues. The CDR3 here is CASSIKETQYF. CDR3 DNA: TGTGCCAGTAGTATAAAAGAGACCCAGTACTTC.

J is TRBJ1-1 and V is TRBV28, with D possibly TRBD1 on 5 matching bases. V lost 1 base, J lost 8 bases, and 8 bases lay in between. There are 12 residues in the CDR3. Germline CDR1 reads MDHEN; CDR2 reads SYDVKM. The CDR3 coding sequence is TGTGCCAGCAGTTTATTATGGGGGGAAGCTTTCTTT. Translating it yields CASSLLWGEAFF. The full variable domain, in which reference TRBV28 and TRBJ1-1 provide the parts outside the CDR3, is DVKVTQSSRYLVKRTGEKVFLECVQDMDHENMFWYRQDPGLGLRLIYFSYDVKMKEKGDIPEGYSVSREKKERFSLILESASTNQTSMYLCASSLLWGEAFFGQGTRLTVV.

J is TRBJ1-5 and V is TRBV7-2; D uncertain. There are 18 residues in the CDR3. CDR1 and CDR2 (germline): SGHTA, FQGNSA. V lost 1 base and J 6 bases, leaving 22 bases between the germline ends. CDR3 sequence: CASSLETGRTWAAQPQHF. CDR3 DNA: TGTGCCAGCAGCTTAGAAACCGGACGGACTTGGGCAGCTCAGCCCCAGCATTTT.

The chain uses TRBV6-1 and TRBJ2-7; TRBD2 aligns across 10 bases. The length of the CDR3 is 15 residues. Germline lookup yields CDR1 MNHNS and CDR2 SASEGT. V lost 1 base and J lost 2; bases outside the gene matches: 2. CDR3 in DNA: TGTGCCAGCAGTGAAGGGAGCGGGGGGGCCTACGAGCAGTACTTC. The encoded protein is CASSEGSGGAYEQYF.

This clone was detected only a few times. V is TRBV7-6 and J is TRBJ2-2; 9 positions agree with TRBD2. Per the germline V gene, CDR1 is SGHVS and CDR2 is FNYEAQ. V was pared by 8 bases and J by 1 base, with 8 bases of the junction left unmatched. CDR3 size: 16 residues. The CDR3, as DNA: TGTGCCAGCGACGCGCGGGGGGGGCTGAACACCGGGGAGCTGTTTTTT. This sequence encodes CASDARGGLNTGELFF.

The CDR3 protein is CASSVEGGTGIGNTIYF. The CDR3 DNA follows: TGTGCCAGCAGCGTAGAGGGGGGGACAGGTATCGGAAACACCATATATTTT. The V and J genes are TRBV9 and TRBJ1-3, with 8 bases identical to TRBD1. CDR3 length: 17 amino acids. The V segment lost 0 bases and the J segment 4 bases; nucleotides outside the gene matches: 9. In germline, CDR1 is SGDLS, CDR2 YYNGEE.

The CDR3 bases are TGTGCCAGCAGCCAGACAGGAGGGGGCGGCTATGGCTACACCTTC. As protein: CASSQTGGGGYGYTF. J is TRBJ1-2 and V is TRBV5-4, with 7 bases fitting TRBD1. V shed 4 bases, J shed 4 bases, and the junction held 10 bases outside the gene matches. This CDR3 has 15 amino acids. Germline CDR1 and CDR2: SGHNT and YYREEE (reference sequence).

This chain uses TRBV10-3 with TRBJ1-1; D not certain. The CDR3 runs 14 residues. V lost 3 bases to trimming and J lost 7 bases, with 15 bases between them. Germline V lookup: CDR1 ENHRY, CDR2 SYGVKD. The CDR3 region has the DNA TGTGCCATCAGTGAAGGTCTACGATTTGATGAAGCTTTCTTT. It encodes CAISEGLRFDEAFF.

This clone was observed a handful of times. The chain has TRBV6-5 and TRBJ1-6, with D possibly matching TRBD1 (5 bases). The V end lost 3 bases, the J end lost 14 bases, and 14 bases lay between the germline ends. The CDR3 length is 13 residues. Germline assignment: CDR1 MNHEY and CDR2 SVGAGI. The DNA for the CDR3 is TGTGCCAGCAGTTATGAAGGGGCCCTGGCCCTCCACTTT. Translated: CASSYEGALALHF.

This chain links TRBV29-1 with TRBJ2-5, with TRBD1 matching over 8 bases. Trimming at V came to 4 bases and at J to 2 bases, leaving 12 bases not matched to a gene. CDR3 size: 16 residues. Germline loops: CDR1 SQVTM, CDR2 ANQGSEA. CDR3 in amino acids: CSVVSPWTGTQETQYF. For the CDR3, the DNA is TGCAGCGTTGTATCCCCCTGGACAGGGACGCAAGAGACCCAGTACTTC.

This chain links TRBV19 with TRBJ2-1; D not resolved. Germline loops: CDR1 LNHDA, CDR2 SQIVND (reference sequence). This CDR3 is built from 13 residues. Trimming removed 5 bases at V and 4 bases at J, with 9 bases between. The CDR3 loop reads CASSWQTYNEQFF. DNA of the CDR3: TGTGCCAGTAGTTGGCAGACTTACAATGAGCAGTTCTTC.

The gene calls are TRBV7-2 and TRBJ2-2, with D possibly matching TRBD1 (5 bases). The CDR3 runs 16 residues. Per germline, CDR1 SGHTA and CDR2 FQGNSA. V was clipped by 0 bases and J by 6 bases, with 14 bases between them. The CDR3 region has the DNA TGTGCCAGCAGCTTAGCGGCAGGGCTTAATCCCGGGGAGCTGTTTTTT. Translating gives CASSLAAGLNPGELFF.

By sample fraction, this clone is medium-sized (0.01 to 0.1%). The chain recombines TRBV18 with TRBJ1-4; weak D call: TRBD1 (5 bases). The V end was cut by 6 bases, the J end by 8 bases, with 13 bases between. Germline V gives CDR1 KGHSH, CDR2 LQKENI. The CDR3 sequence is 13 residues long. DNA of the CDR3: TGTGCCAGCTCCCTTGCGTGGGGGGAAAAACTGTTTTTT. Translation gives CASSLAWGEKLFF.

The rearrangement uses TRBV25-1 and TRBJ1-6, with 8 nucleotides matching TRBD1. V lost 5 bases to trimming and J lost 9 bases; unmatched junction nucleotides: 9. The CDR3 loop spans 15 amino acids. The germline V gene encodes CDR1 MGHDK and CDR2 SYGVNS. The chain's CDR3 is CASSPPTGEVSPLHF. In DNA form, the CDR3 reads TGTGCCAGCAGTCCCCCGACAGGGGAGGTTTCACCCCTCCACTTT.